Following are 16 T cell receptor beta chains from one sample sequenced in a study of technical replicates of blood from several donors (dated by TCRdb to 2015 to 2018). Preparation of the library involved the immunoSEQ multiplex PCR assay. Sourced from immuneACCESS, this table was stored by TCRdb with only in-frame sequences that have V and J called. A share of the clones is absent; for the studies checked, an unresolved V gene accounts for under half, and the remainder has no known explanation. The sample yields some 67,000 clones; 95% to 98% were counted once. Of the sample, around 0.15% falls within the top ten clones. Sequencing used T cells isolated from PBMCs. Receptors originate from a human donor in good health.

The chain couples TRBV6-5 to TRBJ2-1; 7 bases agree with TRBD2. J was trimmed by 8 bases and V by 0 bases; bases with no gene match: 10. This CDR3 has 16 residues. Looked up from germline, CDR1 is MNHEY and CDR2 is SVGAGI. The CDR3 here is CASSYSRASGHDEQFF. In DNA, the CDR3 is TGTGCCAGCAGTTACTCGAGGGCTAGCGGCCATGATGAGCAGTTCTTC.

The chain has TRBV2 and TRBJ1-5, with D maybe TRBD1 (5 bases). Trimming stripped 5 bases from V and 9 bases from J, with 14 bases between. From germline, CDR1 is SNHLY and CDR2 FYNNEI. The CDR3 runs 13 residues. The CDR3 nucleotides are TGTGCCAGCAGTCCCTTAAGGGGTGCGCCCCAGCATTTT. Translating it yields CASSPLRGAPQHF.

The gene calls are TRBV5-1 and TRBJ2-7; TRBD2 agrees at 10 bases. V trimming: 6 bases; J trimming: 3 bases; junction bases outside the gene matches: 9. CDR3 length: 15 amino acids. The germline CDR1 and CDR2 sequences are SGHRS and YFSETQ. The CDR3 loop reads CASKISGGEYYEQYF. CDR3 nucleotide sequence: TGCGCCAGCAAAATAAGCGGGGGGGAATACTACGAGCAGTACTTC.

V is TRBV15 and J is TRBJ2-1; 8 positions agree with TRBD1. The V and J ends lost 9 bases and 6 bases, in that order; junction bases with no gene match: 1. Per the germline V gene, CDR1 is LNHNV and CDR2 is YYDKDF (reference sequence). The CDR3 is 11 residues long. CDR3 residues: CATQGGNEQFF. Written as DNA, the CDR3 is TGTGCCACACAGGGGGGCAATGAGCAGTTCTTC.

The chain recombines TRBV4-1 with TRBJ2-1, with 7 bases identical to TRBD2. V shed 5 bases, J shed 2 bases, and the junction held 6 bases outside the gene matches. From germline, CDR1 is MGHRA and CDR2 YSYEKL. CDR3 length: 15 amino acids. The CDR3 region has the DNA TGCGCCAGCAGCACCCCGGGACTACCCTACAATGAGCAGTTCTTC. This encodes CASSTPGLPYNEQFF.

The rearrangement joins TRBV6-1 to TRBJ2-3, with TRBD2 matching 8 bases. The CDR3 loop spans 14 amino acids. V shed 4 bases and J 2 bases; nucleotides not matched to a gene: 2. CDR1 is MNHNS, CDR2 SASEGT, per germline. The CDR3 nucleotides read TGTGCCAGCAGTGCGCGGGAGGCCACAGATACGCAGTATTTT. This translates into CASSAREATDTQYF.

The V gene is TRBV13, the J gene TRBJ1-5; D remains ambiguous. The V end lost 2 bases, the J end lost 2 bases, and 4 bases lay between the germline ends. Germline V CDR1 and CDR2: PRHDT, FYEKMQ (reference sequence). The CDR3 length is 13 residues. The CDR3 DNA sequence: TGTGCCAGCAGCTTACAGGGCAATCAGCCCCAGCATTTT. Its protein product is CASSLQGNQPQHF.

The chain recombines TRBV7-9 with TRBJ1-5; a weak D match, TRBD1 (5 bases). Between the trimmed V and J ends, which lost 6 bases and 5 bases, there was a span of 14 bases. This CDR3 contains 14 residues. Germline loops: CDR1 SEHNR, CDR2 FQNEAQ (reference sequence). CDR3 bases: TGTGCCAGCAGTCCTACAGGCTCAGATCAGCCCCAGCATTTT. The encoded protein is CASSPTGSDQPQHF. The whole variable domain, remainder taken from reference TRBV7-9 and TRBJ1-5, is DTGVSQNPRHKITKRGQNVTFRCDPISEHNRLYWYRQTLGQGPEFLTYFQNEAQLEKSRLLSDRFSAERPKGSFSTLEIQRTEQGDSAMYLCASSPTGSDQPQHFGDGTRLSIL.

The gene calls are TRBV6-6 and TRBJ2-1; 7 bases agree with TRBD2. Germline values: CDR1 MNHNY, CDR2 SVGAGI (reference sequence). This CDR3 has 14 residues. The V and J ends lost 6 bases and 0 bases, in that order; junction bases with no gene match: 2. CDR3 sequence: CASRASGSYNEQFF. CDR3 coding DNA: TGTGCCAGCAGGGCTAGCGGCTCCTACAATGAGCAGTTCTTC.

The CDR3 spells CASSLRLAGVSDTQYF. The CDR3, as DNA: TGTGCCAGCAGCTTGAGGCTAGCGGGGGTGTCAGATACGCAGTATTTT. This rearrangement joins TRBV5-6 to TRBJ2-3; 10 nucleotides match TRBD2. The CDR3 runs to 16 residues. CDR1 is SGHDT and CDR2 is YYEEEE in the germline V gene. V trimming: 1 base; J trimming: 4 bases; junction bases outside the gene matches: 6.

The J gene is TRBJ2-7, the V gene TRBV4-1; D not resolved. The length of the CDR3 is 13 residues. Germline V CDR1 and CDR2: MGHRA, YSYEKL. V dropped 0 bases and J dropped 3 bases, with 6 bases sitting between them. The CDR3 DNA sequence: TGCGCCAGCAGCCAAGAGTTATTCTACGAGCAGTACTTC. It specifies CASSQELFYEQYF.

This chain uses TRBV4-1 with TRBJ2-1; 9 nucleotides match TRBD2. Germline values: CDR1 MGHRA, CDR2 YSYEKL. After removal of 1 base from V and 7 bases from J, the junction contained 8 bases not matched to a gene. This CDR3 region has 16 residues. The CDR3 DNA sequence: TGCGCCAGCAGCCAAGTAGCGGGGGTAATCGGGAATGAGCAGTTCTTC. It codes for CASSQVAGVIGNEQFF.

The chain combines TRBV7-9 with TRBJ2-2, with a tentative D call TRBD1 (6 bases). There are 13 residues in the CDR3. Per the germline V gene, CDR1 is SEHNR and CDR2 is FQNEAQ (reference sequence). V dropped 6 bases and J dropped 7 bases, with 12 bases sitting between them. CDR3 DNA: TGTGCCAGCAGAACAGGGCTGGTCGGGGAGCTGTTTTTT. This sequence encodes CASRTGLVGELFF.

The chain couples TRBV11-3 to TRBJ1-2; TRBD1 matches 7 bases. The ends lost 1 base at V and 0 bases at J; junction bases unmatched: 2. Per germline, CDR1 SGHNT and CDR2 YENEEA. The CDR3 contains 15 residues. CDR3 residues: CASSLVGQSNYGYTF. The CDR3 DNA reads TGTGCCAGCAGCTTAGTGGGACAGTCTAACTATGGCTACACCTTC.

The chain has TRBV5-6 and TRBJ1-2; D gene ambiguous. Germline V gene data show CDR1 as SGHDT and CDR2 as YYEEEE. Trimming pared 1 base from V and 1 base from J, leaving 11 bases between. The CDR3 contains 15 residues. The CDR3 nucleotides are TGTGCCAGCAGCTTGTGGTACAGAGATAACTATGGCTACACCTTC. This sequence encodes CASSLWYRDNYGYTF.

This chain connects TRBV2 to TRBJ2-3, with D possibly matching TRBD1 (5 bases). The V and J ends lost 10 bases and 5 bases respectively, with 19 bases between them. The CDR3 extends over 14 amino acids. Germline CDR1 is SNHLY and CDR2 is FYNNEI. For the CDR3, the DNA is TGTGCCAAGAAGCAGGGCACATCCGGAGATACGCAGTATTTT. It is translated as CAKKQGTSGDTQYF.